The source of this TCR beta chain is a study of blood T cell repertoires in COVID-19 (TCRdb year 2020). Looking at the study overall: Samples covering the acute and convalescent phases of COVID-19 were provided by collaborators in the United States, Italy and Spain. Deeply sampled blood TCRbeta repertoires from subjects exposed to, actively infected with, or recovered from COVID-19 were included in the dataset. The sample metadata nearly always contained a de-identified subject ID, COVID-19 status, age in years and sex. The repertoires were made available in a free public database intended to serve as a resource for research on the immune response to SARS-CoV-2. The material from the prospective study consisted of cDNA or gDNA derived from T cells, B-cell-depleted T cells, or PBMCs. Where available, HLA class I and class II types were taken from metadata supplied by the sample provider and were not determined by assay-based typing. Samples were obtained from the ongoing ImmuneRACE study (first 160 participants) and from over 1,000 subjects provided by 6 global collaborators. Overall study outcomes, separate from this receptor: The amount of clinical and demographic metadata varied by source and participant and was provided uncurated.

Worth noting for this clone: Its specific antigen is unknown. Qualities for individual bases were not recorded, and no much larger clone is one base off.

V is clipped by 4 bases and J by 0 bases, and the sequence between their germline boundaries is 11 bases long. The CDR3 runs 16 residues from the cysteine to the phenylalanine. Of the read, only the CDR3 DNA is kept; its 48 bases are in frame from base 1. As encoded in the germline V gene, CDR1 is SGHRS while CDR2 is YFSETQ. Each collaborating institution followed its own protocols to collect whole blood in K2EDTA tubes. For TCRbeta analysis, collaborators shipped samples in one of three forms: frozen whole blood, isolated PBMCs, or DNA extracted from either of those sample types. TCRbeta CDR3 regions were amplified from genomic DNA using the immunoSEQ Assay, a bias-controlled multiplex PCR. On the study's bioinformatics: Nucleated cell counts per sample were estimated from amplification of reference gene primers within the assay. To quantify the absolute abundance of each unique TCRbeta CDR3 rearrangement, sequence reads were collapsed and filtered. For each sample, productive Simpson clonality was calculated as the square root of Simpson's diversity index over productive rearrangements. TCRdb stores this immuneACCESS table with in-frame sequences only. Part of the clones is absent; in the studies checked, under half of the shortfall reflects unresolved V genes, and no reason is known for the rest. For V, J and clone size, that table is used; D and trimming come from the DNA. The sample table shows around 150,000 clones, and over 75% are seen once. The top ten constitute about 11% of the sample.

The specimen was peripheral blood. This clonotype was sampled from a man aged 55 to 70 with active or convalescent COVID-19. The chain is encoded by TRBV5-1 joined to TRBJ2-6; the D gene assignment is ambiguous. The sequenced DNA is TGCGCCAGCAGCCTGGTGGGCAACTCTGGGGCCAACGTCCTGACTTTC. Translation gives CASSLVGNSGANVLTF.